The T cell receptor (beta chain) described here comes from a study of Graves' ophthalmopathy and Graves' hyperthyroidism. Study-level background: Peripheral blood was obtained at first diagnosis, ahead of any treatment.

RNA served as the template for amplifying TCR beta CDR3 regions. In the first round, RT-PCR was carried out with HTBI primers, and a multiplex PCR formed the second round. TCRdb passed the multiplex PCR reads through MiXCR, listing each CDR3 protein once. The table lists 340,000 or so distinct CDR3 sequences, 17% of them singletons. In this sample, this clonotype turned up many times. The antigen is not known. Diagnosis was based on clinical symptoms, serum thyroxine, TRAb, thyroid ultrasound and orbital computed tomography. PBMCs originated in 8.5 to 10 ml of fresh peripheral blood. Notes on the study in general: In blood appeared most of the expanded thyroid clonotypes whose frequency exceeded 0.001.

The germline V gene has CDR1 KGHDR and CDR2 SFDVKD. V gave up 6 bases and J gave up 2 bases, with 10 bases separating them. The CDR3 consists of 15 residues. The chain joins TRBV24-1 to TRBJ2-6; D is unresolved. The receptor's source is an adult man with Graves' ophthalmopathy. The sequenced material came from peripheral blood. This CDR3 is CATSLGGAGANVLTF. For the CDR3, the DNA is TGTGCCACCAGTTTAGGTGGTGCTGGGGCCAACGTCCTGACTTTC.